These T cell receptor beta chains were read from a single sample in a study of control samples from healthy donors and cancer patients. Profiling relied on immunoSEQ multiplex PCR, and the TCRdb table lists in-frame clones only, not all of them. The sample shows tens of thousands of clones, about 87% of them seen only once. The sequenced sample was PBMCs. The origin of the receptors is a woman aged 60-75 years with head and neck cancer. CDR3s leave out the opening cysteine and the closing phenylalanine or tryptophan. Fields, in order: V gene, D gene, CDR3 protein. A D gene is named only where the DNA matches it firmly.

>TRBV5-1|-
ASSLVGGLGNTGELF
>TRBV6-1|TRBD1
ASRELYRGRLAKNIQY
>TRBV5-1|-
ASSRGIDYNEQF
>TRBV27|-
ASSFSYQAKNTEAF
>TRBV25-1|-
ASSEYGRGTGELF
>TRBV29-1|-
SVEGDPYNEQF
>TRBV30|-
AWSARQWIEGEQF
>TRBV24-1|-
ATSDLWTLSNQPQH
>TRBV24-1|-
ATSDPRQGGEEGTQY
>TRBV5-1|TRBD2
ASSLGAGSSYEQY
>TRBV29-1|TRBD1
SADRGGDEQY
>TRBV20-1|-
SASLDAEAF
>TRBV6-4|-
ASSPNGEAYGYT
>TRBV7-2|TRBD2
ASSLGVLAGGPYTGELF
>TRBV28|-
ASSTATDTQY
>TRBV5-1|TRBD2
ASSSTSQNTGELF
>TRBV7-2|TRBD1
ASRSRGRSADTQY
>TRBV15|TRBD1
ATSRVRDRANYT